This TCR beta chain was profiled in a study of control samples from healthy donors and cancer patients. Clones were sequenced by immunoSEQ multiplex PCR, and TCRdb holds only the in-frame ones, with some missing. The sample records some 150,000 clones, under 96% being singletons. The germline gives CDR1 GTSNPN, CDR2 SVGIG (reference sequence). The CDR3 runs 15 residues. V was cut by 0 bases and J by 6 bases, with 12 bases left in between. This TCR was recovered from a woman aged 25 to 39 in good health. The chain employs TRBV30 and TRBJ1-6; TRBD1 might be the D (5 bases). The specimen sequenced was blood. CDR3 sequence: CAWSVLGRANSPLHF. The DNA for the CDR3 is TGTGCCTGGAGTGTATTGGGCAGGGCTAATTCACCCCTCCACTTT. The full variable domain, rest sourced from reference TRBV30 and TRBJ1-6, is SQTIHQWPATLVQPVGSPLSLECTVEGTSNPNLYWYRQAAGRGLQLLFYSVGIGQISSEVPQNLSASRPQDRQFILSSKKLLLSDSGFYLCAWSVLGRANSPLHFGNGTRLTVT.